This T cell receptor (beta chain) was identified during a study of CD8 T cells in Susac syndrome. Per the germline V gene, CDR1 is SGDLS and CDR2 is YYNGEE. The length of the CDR3 is 13 residues. The V and J ends lost 0 bases and 1 base respectively, with 4 bases between them. Reverse transcription used roughly 0.5 to 1 ug RNA and random hexamers. TCRdb reprocessed the immunoSEQ multiplex PCR reads via MiXCR and lists one record per CDR3 protein. The table includes some 170,000 distinct CDR3 sequences, approximately 94% detected once. Treatment-naive patients with stable or active relapsing-remitting disease were the multiple sclerosis controls. TEMRA cells underwent FACS enrichment and CD8+ and CD4+ T cells underwent negative isolation.

The rearrangement joins TRBV9 to TRBJ1-1, with unresolved D. Sequenced sample: CD4+ T cells from PBMCs. The sequence derives from a human donor with multiple sclerosis. The CDR3 coding sequence is TGTGCCAGCAGCGTAGGGCCGAACACTGAAGCTTTCTTT. Its translation: CASSVGPNTEAFF.